This T cell receptor (beta chain) derives from a study of T cell changes during pregnancy in multiple sclerosis. Per germline, CDR1 SGDLS and CDR2 YYNGEE. The CDR3 has 17 amino acids. The V and J ends lost 0 bases and 13 bases respectively, with 25 bases between them. Sequenced by immunoSEQ multiplex PCR; TCRdb stores in-frame clones only, minus some. The data hold about 87,000 clones, with around 93% observed a single time. This TCR was sampled from a female donor in good health, enrolled as a control in a pregnancy study. Specimen: peripheral blood, collected in the third trimester of pregnancy. The chain combines TRBV9 with TRBJ2-2, with TRBD2 as a possible D gene (5 bases). The CDR3: CASSVGSLADRLHGLFF. CDR3 bases: TGTGCCAGCAGCGTAGGATCTCTAGCCGATCGTCTTCACGGGCTGTTTTTT.